The 24 T cell receptor beta chains listed next were all sequenced from one sample in a study of CD8+ T cells in alopecia areata. After isolation, RNA underwent reverse transcription to generate cDNA as the sequencing template. Clones were read by immunoSEQ multiplex PCR, and TCRdb kept only the in-frame ones, dropping some. The table shows some 170,000 clones, with 59% occurring only once. The sample was CD4+ T cells sorted from blood, taken at week 0. Every receptor here comes from a human donor with alopecia areata.

The chain combines TRBV2 with TRBJ1-6; D perhaps matches TRBD1 (5 bases). This CDR3 region has 14 residues. Trimming removed 6 bases from V and 7 bases from J, with 13 bases in between. Germline values: CDR1 SNHLY, CDR2 FYNNEI. The CDR3 sequence is CASRADSENSPLHF. As DNA, the CDR3 is TGTGCCAGCAGGGCCGACAGCGAGAATTCACCCCTCCACTTT.

This chain links TRBV15 with TRBJ2-5; D remains ambiguous. The CDR3 spans 14 residues. In germline, CDR1 is LNHNV, CDR2 YYDKDF (reference sequence). V dropped 1 base and J dropped 1 base, with 7 bases sitting between them. CDR3 in amino acids: CATSRGNAQETQYF. The DNA of the CDR3 is TGTGCCACCAGCAGAGGCAATGCCCAAGAGACCCAGTACTTC.

This sequence joins TRBV10-3 and TRBJ2-5; possibly TRBD1 for D (5 bases). This CDR3 is 13 amino acids long. V lost 11 bases and J lost 2, with 15 bases in between. Germline V gene sequence: CDR1 ENHRY, CDR2 SYGVKD. The CDR3 nucleotides are TGTGCCTCAGGGTCTGCCCAGCAAGAGACCCAGTACTTC. This gives the protein CASGSAQQETQYF.

This clone was seen a few times. This chain joins TRBV19 and TRBJ1-3; TRBD1 agrees at 10 bases. Germline V lookup: CDR1 LNHDA, CDR2 SQIVND (reference sequence). The CDR3 totals 15 residues. V gave up 6 bases and J gave up 5 bases; unmatched junction bases: 7. The CDR3 region is CASSRDRGQRNTIYF. Written as DNA, the CDR3 is TGTGCCAGTAGCCGCGACAGGGGGCAACGAAACACCATATATTTT.

This clone appeared a few times. V gene TRBV7-3 combines with J gene TRBJ2-3; a weak D match, TRBD1 (5 bases). The germline gives CDR1 SGHTA, CDR2 FQGTGA. This CDR3 has 13 residues. The V and J ends lost 7 bases and 9 bases respectively, with 17 bases between them. The CDR3 here is CASTPGPSSTQYF. DNA for the CDR3: TGTGCCAGCACTCCAGGGCCTAGTTCCACGCAGTATTTT.

The chain is built from TRBV7-9 and TRBJ1-1; D not resolved. Trimming pared 1 base from V and 5 bases from J, leaving 17 bases between. Germline loops: CDR1 SEHNR, CDR2 FQNEAQ (reference sequence). The CDR3 is 16 amino acids. The CDR3, as DNA: TGTGCCAGCAGCTTAGGCTTCGCCAGTGCTGGGACTGAAGCTTTCTTT. It encodes CASSLGFASAGTEAFF.

This chain uses TRBV5-1 with TRBJ2-6; D is undetermined. The V end lost 3 bases, the J end lost 0 bases, and 10 bases lay between the germline ends. The CDR3 spans 16 residues. CDR1 SGHRS and CDR2 YFSETQ come from the germline V gene. The CDR3 region has the DNA TGCGCCAGCAGCTCCGGACGAACCTCTGGGGCCAACGTCCTGACTTTC. It encodes CASSSGRTSGANVLTF.

The V gene is TRBV29-1, the J gene TRBJ2-3; D may be TRBD2 (5 bases). Trimming stripped 4 bases from V and 0 bases from J, with 8 bases between. Per germline, CDR1 SQVTM and CDR2 ANQGSEA. The CDR3 loop spans 13 amino acids. CDR3 region: CSVGLRSTDTQYF. CDR3 sequence (DNA): TGCAGCGTTGGACTAAGGAGCACAGATACGCAGTATTTT.

The chain recombines TRBV29-1 with TRBJ2-5, with TRBD1 matching over 8 bases. The CDR3 is made up of 15 amino acids. After removal of 6 bases from V and 5 bases from J, the junction contained 14 bases not matched to a gene. Germline V lookup: CDR1 SQVTM, CDR2 ANQGSEA. The chain's CDR3 is CSVEPTGGGWETQYF. CDR3 in DNA: TGCAGCGTCGAGCCTACAGGGGGAGGTTGGGAGACCCAGTACTTC.

This clone was found a few times. CDR3 sequence (DNA): TGTGCCAGCAGCCAAGTGGAGGGATATGGCAATCAGCCCCAGCATTTT. It specifies CASSQVEGYGNQPQHF. The chain couples TRBV4-2 to TRBJ1-5; D unresolved. Germline CDR1 reads LGHNA; CDR2 reads YNFKEQ. The CDR3 length is 16 residues. Trimming took 1 base from V and 2 from J, leaving 12 bases between them.

This clone occurred a few times. This chain joins TRBV30 and TRBJ1-5, with 7 bases that match TRBD1. Per germline, CDR1 GTSNPN and CDR2 SVGIG (reference sequence). The CDR3 length is 14 residues. V was pared by 2 bases and J by 2 bases, with 3 bases of the junction left unmatched. The CDR3 DNA sequence: TGTGCCTGGAGTAGAGGGACAGGCAATCAGCCCCAGCATTTT. Translated, it gives CAWSRGTGNQPQHF.

There are a few counts of this clone. Other DNA sequences in this specimen translate into the identical CDR3. The J gene is TRBJ2-3, the V gene TRBV29-1; D might be TRBD2 (5 bases). This CDR3 has 11 residues. The V gene's germline CDR1 is SQVTM and CDR2 ANQGSEA. The V gene lost 7 bases and the J gene lost 0 bases, with 5 bases spanning the gap. As DNA, the CDR3 is TGCAGCGGGACTAGCACAGATACGCAGTATTTT. Its protein product is CSGTSTDTQYF.

The rearrangement uses TRBV29-1 and TRBJ1-1; D gene uncertain. Germline V gene data show CDR1 as SQVTM and CDR2 as ANQGSEA. Trimming removed 4 bases at V and 8 bases at J, with 11 bases between. The CDR3 totals 11 residues. CDR3 sequence reads: CSVGRGSEAFF. CDR3 nucleotides: TGCAGCGTTGGGAGAGGCTCCGAAGCTTTCTTT. Looking up the rest from reference TRBV29-1 and TRBJ1-1 gives the full variable domain: SAVISQKPSRDICQRGTSLTIQCQVDSQVTMMFWYRQQPGQSLTLIATANQGSEATYESGFVIDKFPISRPNLTFSTLTVSNMSPEDSSIYLCSVGRGSEAFFGQGTRLTVV.

This clone turned up a few times. One junction end disagrees with the germline gene, perhaps due to a read error. The rearrangement uses TRBV2 and TRBJ2-5; 7 bases match TRBD2. The CDR3 is made up of 13 amino acids. Per germline, CDR1 SNHLY and CDR2 FYNNEI. CDR3 nucleotide sequence: TGTGCCAGCATTGAAGTCTCGGGGGGGACCCAGTACTTC. Its protein product is CASIEVSGGTQYF.

This chain connects TRBV15 to TRBJ2-1, with D unresolved. The CDR3 spans 12 residues. The V end was cut by 1 base, the J end by 8 bases, with 6 bases between. Germline lookup yields CDR1 LNHNV and CDR2 YYDKDF (reference sequence). The CDR3 region is CATSRGWDEQFF. The CDR3 coding sequence is TGTGCCACCAGCAGAGGGTGGGATGAGCAGTTCTTC.

This clone was recorded a few times. The rearrangement joins TRBV30 to TRBJ1-6; TRBD1 matches 7 bases. Germline CDR1 and CDR2: GTSNPN and SVGIG (reference sequence). Trimming removed 3 bases from V and 7 bases from J; junction bases left unmatched: 9. The CDR3 has 15 amino acids. CDR3 DNA sequence: TGTGCCTGGAGGGGTTCGGGACAGACCAATTCACCCCTCCACTTT. It translates to CAWRGSGQTNSPLHF.

The chain carries TRBV2 and TRBJ1-2; the D is unclear. The CDR3 runs to 12 residues. The germline CDR1 and CDR2 sequences are SNHLY and FYNNEI. Trimming cost V 5 bases and J 6 bases, with 10 bases left between them. The CDR3 sequence is CASSPWSDGYTF. Here the CDR3 DNA reads TGTGCCAGCAGTCCCTGGTCGGATGGCTACACCTTC.

This clone came up a few times. Other DNA sequences in the sample encode the same CDR3. This chain links TRBV29-1 with TRBJ2-3; D is possibly TRBD1 or TRBD2 (5 bases each). V was clipped by 6 bases and J by 2 bases, with 12 bases between them. From germline, CDR1 is SQVTM and CDR2 ANQGSEA. This CDR3 is built from 13 residues. CDR3 amino acids: CSVGRILTDTQYF. Written as DNA, the CDR3 is TGCAGCGTGGGACGGATACTCACAGATACGCAGTATTTT.

The J gene is TRBJ1-1, the V gene TRBV11-2; D is ambiguous. From germline, CDR1 is SGHAT and CDR2 FQNNGV. The CDR3 is 13 residues long. V gave up 2 bases and J gave up 6 bases, with 10 bases separating them. This CDR3 is CASSLYRGSEAFF. The DNA of the CDR3 is TGTGCCAGCAGCTTATATAGAGGGTCTGAAGCTTTCTTT.

The J gene is TRBJ2-4, the V gene TRBV30; D may be TRBD1 or TRBD2 (6 bases each). The CDR3 length is 13 residues. Trimming pared 4 bases from V and 7 bases from J, leaving 14 bases between. Per the germline V gene, CDR1 is GTSNPN and CDR2 is SVGIG (reference sequence). CDR3: CAWNPGADNIQYF. The DNA of the CDR3 is TGTGCCTGGAACCCGGGGGCGGACAACATTCAGTACTTC.

The J gene is TRBJ2-5, the V gene TRBV20-1; no definite D call. The CDR3 sequence is 11 residues long. Germline lookup yields CDR1 DFQATT and CDR2 SNEGSKA (reference sequence). V lost 2 bases and J 5 bases, leaving 6 bases between the germline ends. The chain's CDR3 is CSARKTETQYF. For the CDR3, the DNA is TGCAGTGCTAGAAAGACGGAGACCCAGTACTTC.

This chain connects TRBV29-1 to TRBJ1-1; no definite D call. Germline CDR1 and CDR2: SQVTM and ANQGSEA. This CDR3 has 13 amino acids. V lost 1 base and J 11 bases, leaving 17 bases between the germline ends. CDR3 sequence reads: CSVEAALGVSAFF. The CDR3 DNA reads TGCAGCGTTGAAGCCGCCTTAGGCGTCTCGGCTTTCTTT.

The chain combines TRBV5-4 with TRBJ2-7; D is unclear. Germline V gene lookup returns CDR1 SGHNT and CDR2 YYREEE (reference sequence). The ends were cut back, 0 bases at V and 1 base at J, with 5 bases in the middle. The CDR3 extends over 13 amino acids. The CDR3 coding sequence is TGTGCCAGCAGCTTGGCACAATCCTACGAGCAGTACTTC. Protein sequence: CASSLAQSYEQYF.

The V and J genes are TRBV4-2 and TRBJ1-2; D is uncertain. Trimming pared 5 bases from V and 8 bases from J, leaving 24 bases between. There are 16 residues in the CDR3. Germline V gene sequence: CDR1 LGHNA, CDR2 YNFKEQ. CDR3 loop: CASSLGPMEVKPGYTF. Written as DNA, the CDR3 is TGTGCCAGCAGCTTGGGCCCGATGGAAGTGAAACCAGGCTACACCTTC.